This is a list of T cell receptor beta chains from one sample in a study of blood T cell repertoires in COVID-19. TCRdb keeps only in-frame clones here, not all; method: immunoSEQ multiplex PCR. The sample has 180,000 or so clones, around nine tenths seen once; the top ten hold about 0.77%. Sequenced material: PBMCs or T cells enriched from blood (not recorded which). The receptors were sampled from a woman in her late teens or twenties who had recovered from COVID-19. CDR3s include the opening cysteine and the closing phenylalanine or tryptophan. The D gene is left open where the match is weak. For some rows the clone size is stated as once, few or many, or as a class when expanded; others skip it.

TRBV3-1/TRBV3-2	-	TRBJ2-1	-	TGTGCCAGCAGCCAAGATCGAGCGCTCTCCTACAATGAGCAGTTCTTC	CASSQDRALSYNEQFF
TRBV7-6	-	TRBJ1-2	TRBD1	TGTGCCAGCAGCTCTCTCGACAGGGGCTATGGCTACACCTTC	CASSSLDRGYGYTF
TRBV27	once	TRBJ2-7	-	TGTGCCAGCATGATCCAGCGGGGACACTACGAGCAGTACTTC	CASMIQRGHYEQYF
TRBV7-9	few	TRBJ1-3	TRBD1	TGTGCCAGCAGCTTAGGGGCCCCAGGGGGCACTGGAAACACCATATATTTT	CASSLGAPGGTGNTIYF
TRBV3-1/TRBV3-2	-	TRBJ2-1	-	TGTGCCAGCAGCCAAGATACAGGGAGTCAGCAGTTCTTC	CASSQDTGSQQFF
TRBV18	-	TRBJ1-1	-	TGTGCCAGCTTAGCGACGGGGAATGAAGCTTTCTTT	CASLATGNEAFF
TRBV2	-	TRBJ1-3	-	TGTGCCAGCAGTGCTTGGTCGGGAGGATTCTCTGGAAACACCATATATTTT	CASSAWSGGFSGNTIYF
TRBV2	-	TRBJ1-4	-	TGTGCCAGCAGCGGGAGTGTTGGTGGGGAACTGTTTTTT	CASSGSVGGELFF
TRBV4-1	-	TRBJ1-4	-	TGCGCCGGGGGAGGAGCCCCCACAACTAATGAAAAACTGTTTTTT	CAGGGAPTTNEKLFF
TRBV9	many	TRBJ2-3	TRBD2	TGTGCCAGCAGTCCAGTGACTAGCGGCCCACAAAGTACGCAGTATTTT	CASSPVTSGPQSTQYF
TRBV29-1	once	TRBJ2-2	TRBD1	TGCAGCGTTGCTGACAGGGTAAACACCGGGGAGCTGTTTTTT	CSVADRVNTGELFF
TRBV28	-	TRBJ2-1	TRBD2	TGTGCCAGCAAGGAACTAGCGGGAGAGGTCAATGAGCAGTTCTTC	CASKELAGEVNEQFF
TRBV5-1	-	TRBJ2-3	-	TGCGCCAGCAGCAACATGGGCACAGATACGCAGTATTTT	CASSNMGTDTQYF